This T cell receptor beta chain originates from a study of blood T cell repertoires in COVID-19. Background on the study: Samples taken during acute and convalescent COVID-19 were collected in the United States, Italy and Spain. T cells, B-cell-depleted T cells, or PBMCs supplied cDNA or gDNA.

The table came from immunoSEQ multiplex PCR; TCRdb's copy has only in-frame clones and leaves some out. The repertoire consists of about 59,000 clones, with less than 80% occurring once and the leading ten covering about 3.5%. CDR3 size: 16 residues. CDR1 is MDHEN, CDR2 SYDVKM, per germline. Trimming pared 7 bases from V and 0 bases from J, leaving 16 bases between. The sequencing sample was made of peripheral blood. The chain uses TRBV28 and TRBJ2-1; possibly TRBD1 for D (6 bases). The source is a man in his fifties or sixties with acute or convalescent COVID-19. The CDR3 here is CASISHRESSYNEQFF. As DNA, the CDR3 is TGTGCCAGCATTTCTCACAGGGAGAGCTCCTACAATGAGCAGTTCTTC.